This entry describes one T cell receptor beta chain. The antigen is not known. The CDR3 consists of 15 residues. Germline V CDR1 and CDR2: SGHRS, YFSETQ. V lost 2 bases, J lost 4 bases, and 7 bases stayed unmatched. TCRdb passed the 5' RACE reads through MiXCR, listing each CDR3 protein once. This sample carries roughly 500,000 distinct CDR3 sequences, around 20% of them seen once, and the ten largest clones take approximately 12%. This sample is part of a study of T-cell memory formation after mild COVID-19. Study observations and caveats: Clones that contracted from day 15 to 85 had balanced CD4/CD8; later expanders were CD4+ biased. The main location of contracting CD4+ clones was CM and EM, and that of contracting CD8+ clones was EMRA.

This sequence originates from an adult woman who had mild COVID-19 (a few samples of this study predate the infection). Cell type and time point are not known. The J gene is TRBJ1-1, the V gene TRBV5-1; 8 bases line up with TRBD1. Sequencing used PBMCs or a T cell subset sorted from them (not recorded which). The DNA of the CDR3 is TGCGCCAGCAGCTTTACAGGGGGGAGAGGCACTGAAGCTTTCTTT. This codes for CASSFTGGRGTEAFF.